A selection of T cell receptor beta chains follows, all from one sample in a study of memory CD8 T cells in hepatitis C reinfection. Sequenced by immunoSEQ multiplex PCR; TCRdb stores in-frame clones only, minus some. This table holds 35,000 to 50,000 clones, more than 75% found once. The sample comprised naive CD8+ T cells sorted from blood. The receptor set was obtained from a young man with hepatitis C virus infection. Each CDR3 is given without its conserved first and last residue.

v_gene,j_gene,CDR3aa
TRBV9,TRBJ1-3,ASSQGSPGQGLGNTIY
TRBV28,TRBJ2-7,ASSQTRRSYEQY
TRBV27,TRBJ2-7,ASSPGVGYEQY
TRBV4-3,TRBJ1-5,ASSQDIGVGQPQH
TRBV7-3,TRBJ2-1,ASSPSGLASEQF
TRBV11-2,TRBJ2-5,ASSLGGMPGVGQETQY
TRBV27,TRBJ2-3,ASSLRAGTVADTQY
TRBV4-1,TRBJ2-1,ASSPRGGNEQF
TRBV5-6,TRBJ2-5,ASSLVVQGGGETQY
TRBV4-1,TRBJ2-5,ASSQRQDQETQY
TRBV7-8,TRBJ2-2,ASSLSMALGQRAGSTGELF
TRBV7-8,TRBJ2-1,ASSKGTSGNEQF
TRBV5-6,TRBJ2-7,ASSDRAGRREQH
TRBV4-1,TRBJ2-7,ASSQIGLAGGGKSSYEQY
TRBV29-1,TRBJ2-7,SVEGPGQGVRYEQY
TRBV4-1,TRBJ2-1,ASSQLPGHSNEQF
TRBV5-8,TRBJ1-1,ASSLIQMNTEAF
TRBV4-1,TRBJ2-3,ASSPMPALTSDVDTQY
TRBV30,TRBJ2-5,AWSATGRETQY
TRBV6-5,TRBJ2-7,ASSYSGSPTYEQY
TRBV13,TRBJ1-1,ASSEKGSGGRIAF
TRBV2,TRBJ2-2,ASSDPGQGAPGELF
TRBV9,TRBJ2-3,ASSFSGRAGDTQY
TRBV28,TRBJ2-3,ATEGTFPSTDTQY
TRBV28,TRBJ2-1,ASSLWGTEDNEQF
TRBV6-5,TRBJ2-2,ASSYQGAIGELF